This T cell receptor (beta chain) derives from a study of CD8 T cells in Susac syndrome (dated by TCRdb to about 2019). In the study overall: The study used repertoire sequencing to test whether antigen drove CD8+ T cell activation and differentiation in Susac syndrome. Clonality of the CD8+ T cell repertoire was compared between more than 10 healthy donors, approximately 14 Susac syndrome patients and some 15 multiple sclerosis patients. Paper-wide results and their limitations: The number of individuals in the TCR sequencing and HLA analysis was acknowledged as relatively small.

RNA was extracted using the RNeasy kit, and about 0.5 to 1 microgram was reverse transcribed with random hexamers. The immunoSEQ multiplex PCR assay, covering 54 Vbeta and 13 Jbeta segments, was used to amplify TCR beta CDR3 regions. To correct PCR amplification bias, a synthetic template baseline was used for both primer optimization and computational correction. In the source study's methods: Reads were annotated to V, D and J genes per IMGT and analyzed with immunoSEQ Analyzer, keeping only productive sequences. To calculate clonality, Shannon entropy was normalized by log2 of the number of productive unique sequences and then subtracted from one. Public and private clones were assessed among the 100 most prevalent clones of each patient and control. Clones were defined as Susac-specific when absent from the healthy and MS cohorts, from roughly 1,000 published viral clones and from other ImmuneACCESS disease sequences. TCRdb applied fastp at Q25 and MiXCR to the public reads, then kept only in-frame beta chains. Rows are unified per CDR3 protein, each entry keeping the most common DNA and genes. What appears here as the V and J calls and clone size reflects TCRdb's work, not the paper's. Counted in this sample were over 80,000 distinct CDR3 sequences; around 93% of them appeared once. Together, the top ten hold less than 0.35% of the sample.

As concerns this clonotype: Its antigen is not yet known. No much larger clone exists at a distance of one base, and base qualities are not known.

High-throughput TCR beta sequencing profiled peripheral blood CD8+ and CD4+ T cells from healthy donors, Susac syndrome patients and multiple sclerosis patients. Healthy donors were age- and sex-matched controls. Bulk CD8+ and CD4+ T cells were purified by magnetic negative isolation, whereas CD8+ TEMRA cells were enriched by FACS. Blood was drawn into EDTA tubes, processed within 24 hours, and PBMCs were isolated by density gradient centrifugation. PBMCs destined for TCR sequencing were cryopreserved in liquid nitrogen and later thawed in a 37 °C water bath. A purity of at least 90% was achieved for sorted or isolated CD4+, CD8+ and CD8+ TEMRA cells. The clonotype originates from a human donor in good health. Source material: CD8+ T cells from PBMCs.

The nucleotide sequence reads as follows: TGTGCTAGTGGAACACAGGGGGACTCGAACACCGGGGAGCTGTTTTTT. Translated, it gives CASGTQGDSNTGELFF. The chain links TRBV12-5 with TRBJ2-2, and TRBD1 matches 8 of the central bases. Sequences LGHNT (CDR1) and FRNRAP (CDR2) are obtained from the germline V gene. V loses 6 bases at its end and J loses 0 bases; junction bases beyond the gene matches: 6. From the cysteine up to the phenylalanine, the CDR3 has a length of 16 residues. The entry retains the CDR3 DNA only, 48 bases that are in frame from base 1.